This T cell receptor (beta chain) was retrieved from a study of T cells in Graves' hyperthyroidism and ophthalmopathy. The germline V gene encodes CDR1 MDHEN and CDR2 SYDVKM. The CDR3 is 18 amino acids. The junction had 13 bases not matched to a gene; V was cut back by 3 bases and J by 3 bases. Amplified regions were TCR beta CDR3 sequences from RNA transcripts. HTBI primers drove first-round RT-PCR of the TCR CDR3. TCRdb passed the multiplex PCR reads through MiXCR, listing each CDR3 protein once. The sample has about 600,000 distinct CDR3 sequences, about 14% seen once. The sequence came from a woman aged 45-65 years with Graves' ophthalmopathy. The sequenced sample consisted of blood. J is TRBJ2-7 and V is TRBV28; TRBD1 matches at 11 bases. The CDR3 DNA reads as TGTGCCAGCAGTTTTGGGACAGGGGGAAGGGCTCGGGACTACGAGCAGTACTTC. It is translated as CASSFGTGGRARDYEQYF.